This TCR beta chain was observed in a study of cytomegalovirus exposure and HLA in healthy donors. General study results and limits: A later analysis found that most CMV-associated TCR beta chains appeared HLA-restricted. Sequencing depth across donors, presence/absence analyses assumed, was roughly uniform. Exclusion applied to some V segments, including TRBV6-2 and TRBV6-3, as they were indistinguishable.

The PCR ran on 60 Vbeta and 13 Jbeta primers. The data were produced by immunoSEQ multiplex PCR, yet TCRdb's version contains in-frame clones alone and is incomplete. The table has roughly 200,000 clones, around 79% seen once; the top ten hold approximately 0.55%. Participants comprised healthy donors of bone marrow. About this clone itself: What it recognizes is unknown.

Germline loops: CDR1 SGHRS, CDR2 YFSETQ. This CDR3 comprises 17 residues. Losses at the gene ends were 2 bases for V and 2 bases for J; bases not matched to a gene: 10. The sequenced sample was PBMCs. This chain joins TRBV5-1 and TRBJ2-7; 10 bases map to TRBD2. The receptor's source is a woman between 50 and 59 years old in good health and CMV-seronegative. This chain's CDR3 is CASSFRTSGTDTYEQYF. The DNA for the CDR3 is TGCGCCAGCAGCTTCAGAACTAGCGGGACGGACACCTACGAGCAGTACTTC.